The 20 T cell receptor beta chains in this list originate from one sample, sequenced in a study of blood T cell repertoires in COVID-19. The protocol was immunoSEQ multiplex PCR, while the TCRdb copy is restricted to in-frame clones and leaves out a portion. Of 90,000 to 150,000 clones listed, approximately 80% are singletons. The sample was peripheral blood. These receptors originate from a man aged 50 or older with acute or convalescent COVID-19.

This clone was found many times. The CDR3 reads CASRSDRYNEQFF. The CDR3 DNA sequence: TGTGCCAGCAGATCGGACAGATACAATGAGCAGTTCTTC. The chain carries TRBV2 and TRBJ2-1; weak D call: TRBD1 (6 bases). The germline V gene encodes CDR1 SNHLY and CDR2 FYNNEI. The CDR3 has 13 amino acids. Trimming removed 6 bases from V and 4 bases from J, with 10 bases in between.

This clone was found a few times. This chain links TRBV5-5 with TRBJ2-2; tentative D call: TRBD2 (5 bases). The CDR3 covers 18 residues. V dropped 1 base and J dropped 5 bases, with 21 bases sitting between them. Per germline, CDR1 SGHKS and CDR2 YYEKEE (reference sequence). The CDR3 region is CASSLFGLSQIRTGELFF. CDR3 DNA: TGTGCCAGCAGCTTGTTTGGACTTTCTCAAATTAGGACCGGGGAGCTGTTTTTT. Combining the CDR3 with reference TRBV5-5 and TRBJ2-2 gives the whole variable domain DAGVTQSPTHLIKTRGQQVTLRCSPISGHKSVSWYQQVLGQGPQFIFQYYEKEERGRGNFPDRFSARQFPNYSSELNVNALLLGDSALYLCASSLFGLSQIRTGELFFGEGSRLTVL.

This sequence joins TRBV3-1 (or the pseudogene TRBV3-2) and TRBJ2-5, with 7 bases aligning to TRBD2. The CDR3 is 14 residues long. V lost 4 bases, J lost 8 bases, and 10 bases stayed unmatched. Germline CDR1 LGHDT, CDR2 YNNKEL (reference sequence). CDR3 coding DNA: TGTGCCAGCAGCCCAGGCGGGGTAGCGGGCACCCAGTACTTC. Protein: CASSPGGVAGTQYF.

This clone was seen repeatedly, ten times or more. Other DNA sequences in this sample translate to the same CDR3. V usage is TRBV5-1 and J usage is TRBJ2-7; perhaps TRBD1 as D (6 bases). Germline values: CDR1 SGHRS, CDR2 YFSETQ. V dropped 2 bases and J dropped 5 bases, with 8 bases sitting between them. CDR3 length: 12 residues. CDR3 nucleotide sequence: TGCGCCAGCAGCTTACAGGGTAACGAGCAGTACTTC. This translates into CASSLQGNEQYF. Drawing the rest from reference TRBV5-1 and TRBJ2-7, the complete variable domain is KAGVTQTPRYLIKTRGQQVTLSCSPISGHRSVSWYQQTPGQGLQFLFEYFSETQRNKGNFPGRFSGRQFSNSRSEMNVSTLELGDSALYLCASSLQGNEQYFGPGTRLTVT.

The chain recombines TRBV6-5 with TRBJ2-5; D perhaps matches TRBD2 (6 bases). Germline V gene data show CDR1 as MNHEY and CDR2 as SVGAGI. Trimming shortened V by 7 bases and J by 4 bases, and 10 bases separated the two germline ends. This CDR3 is 12 amino acids long. The chain's CDR3 is CASKHGGETQYF. The CDR3 DNA is TGTGCCAGCAAACACGGGGGAGAGACCCAGTACTTC.

The table lists this clone with a few counts. The V gene is TRBV5-8, the J gene TRBJ2-3, with 9 positions matching TRBD2. Germline trimming cut 0 bases from V and 6 bases from J; bases unmatched to any gene: 8. CDR1 is SGHTS, CDR2 YDEGEE, per germline. The CDR3 loop spans 16 amino acids. DNA for the CDR3: TGTGCCAGCAGCTTGGGGTCTAGCGGGATCTATGATACGCAGTATTTT. Protein: CASSLGSSGIYDTQYF.

V and J are TRBV6-1 and TRBJ2-3; 7 bases align to TRBD2. The CDR3 spans 19 residues. The trim removed 0 bases at V and 6 bases at J, leaving 18 bases unmatched. CDR1 MNHNS and CDR2 SASEGT come from the germline V gene. CDR3 sequence reads: CASSEAPFGSGAPWDTQYF. The CDR3, as DNA: TGTGCCAGCAGTGAAGCCCCCTTTGGCAGCGGGGCTCCATGGGATACGCAGTATTTT.

This clone was observed a handful of times. The chain couples TRBV19 to TRBJ2-2, with 7 bases identical to TRBD2. CDR3 length equals 12 residues. The germline CDR1 and CDR2 sequences are LNHDA and SQIVND (reference sequence). Trimming at V came to 7 bases and at J to 7 bases, leaving 3 bases not matched to a gene. The CDR3 is CASKPGGGELFF. Here the CDR3 DNA reads TGTGCCAGTAAACCGGGAGGCGGGGAGCTGTTTTTT. The whole variable domain, filled in from reference TRBV19 and TRBJ2-2, reads DGGITQSPKYLFRKEGQNVTLSCEQNLNHDAMYWYRQDPGQGLRLIYYSQIVNDFQKGDIAEGYSVSREKKESFPLTVTSAQKNPTAFYLCASKPGGGELFFGEGSRLTVL.

The genes are TRBV29-1 and TRBJ1-1, with 7 positions matching TRBD1. CDR1 SQVTM and CDR2 ANQGSEA come from the germline V gene. The V gene end was trimmed by 0 bases and the J gene end by 5 bases; junction bases not matched to a gene: 6. CDR3 length equals 14 residues. CDR3 in amino acids: CSVEDPEGATEAFF. The CDR3 DNA reads TGCAGCGTTGAAGATCCGGAGGGGGCAACTGAAGCTTTCTTT.

This sequence joins TRBV5-4 and TRBJ2-7; 14 bases agree with TRBD2. Germline V CDR1 and CDR2: SGHNT, YYREEE (reference sequence). The V gene end was trimmed by 2 bases and the J gene end by 9 bases; junction bases not matched to a gene: 7. CDR3 length equals 15 residues. CDR3 sequence (DNA): TGTGCCAGCAGCTTACTTGGGACTAGCGGGGGACGGCAGTACTTC. It is translated as CASSLLGTSGGRQYF.

This clone was seen a single time. The rearrangement joins TRBV6-1 to TRBJ2-7; D ambiguous. The CDR3 loop spans 14 amino acids. V lost 2 bases, J lost 1 base, and 9 bases lay in between. The germline CDR1 and CDR2 sequences are MNHNS and SASEGT. The CDR3 DNA sequence: TGTGCCAGCAGTGAAATCGTGAGGTCCTACGAGCAGTACTTC. Protein: CASSEIVRSYEQYF.

The chain uses TRBV10-3 and TRBJ2-5; 9 nucleotides agree with TRBD2. The J segment lost 2 bases and the V segment lost 4 bases, leaving 2 bases of the junction unmatched. Germline V lookup: CDR1 ENHRY, CDR2 SYGVKD. The CDR3 runs 14 residues. In DNA, the CDR3 is TGTGCCATCAGTGCCAGCGGGGGGCAAGAGACCCAGTACTTC. It encodes CAISASGGQETQYF.

This clone was counted many times. The chain recombines TRBV7-2 with TRBJ2-7; TRBD2 agrees at 11 bases. The germline V gene has CDR1 SGHTA and CDR2 FQGNSA. The junction had 9 bases not matched to a gene; V was cut back by 8 bases and J by 3 bases. CDR3 length: 15 amino acids. As DNA, the CDR3 is TGTGCCAGCGGGCCGGGACTAGCGGAGTTCTACGAGCAGTACTTC. Residues: CASGPGLAEFYEQYF.

The chain joins TRBV2 to TRBJ2-2, with 8 nucleotides matching TRBD1. CDR3 length: 14 amino acids. The V gene's germline CDR1 is SNHLY and CDR2 FYNNEI. V dropped 7 bases and J dropped 2; count of bases not matched to a gene: 3. The CDR3 DNA is TGTGCCAGCATCAGGGGGCTCAACACCGGGGAGCTGTTTTTT. Translating gives CASIRGLNTGELFF.

The chain employs TRBV19 and TRBJ1-4, with 9 bases matching TRBD1. CDR3 length: 14 amino acids. Germline CDR1 and CDR2: LNHDA and SQIVND (reference sequence). V trimming: 6 bases; J trimming: 7 bases; junction bases outside the gene matches: 6. This chain's CDR3 is CASSSQGASEKLFF. The CDR3 DNA is TGTGCCAGTAGCTCACAGGGGGCTTCTGAAAAACTGTTTTTT.

The chain joins TRBV6-5 to TRBJ1-2, with 7 positions matching TRBD1. From germline, CDR1 is MNHEY and CDR2 SVGAGI. This CDR3 has 14 amino acids. V shed 2 bases, J shed 4 bases, and the junction held 4 bases outside the gene matches. The CDR3 coding sequence is TGTGCCAGCAGTTACCTTCGGGACAGCTATGGCTACACCTTC. Translated, it gives CASSYLRDSYGYTF.

The V and J genes are TRBV5-6 and TRBJ1-4, with 7 bases that match TRBD1. The germline CDR1 and CDR2 sequences are SGHDT and YYEEEE. This CDR3 has 13 amino acids. Trimming took 0 bases from V and 13 from J; bases not matched to a gene: 6. In DNA form, the CDR3 reads TGTGCCAGCAGCTTGGGCTGGCCAGGGGGACTGTTTTTT. This sequence encodes CASSLGWPGGLFF.

This chain connects TRBV7-2 to TRBJ2-7, with TRBD1 matching over 7 bases. Trimming removed 5 bases from V and 4 bases from J; junction bases left unmatched: 2. CDR1 is SGHTA and CDR2 is FQGNSA in the germline V gene. The CDR3 covers 12 residues. CDR3 bases: TGTGCCAGCAGCGAACAGGGGTACGAGCAGTACTTC. This encodes CASSEQGYEQYF.

The chain has TRBV3-1 (or the pseudogene TRBV3-2) and TRBJ2-7; weak D call: TRBD1 (5 bases). CDR3 length: 15 amino acids. V lost 2 bases to trimming and J lost 5 bases, with 16 bases between them. Looked up from germline, CDR1 is LGHDT and CDR2 is YNNKEL (reference sequence). The CDR3 coding sequence is TGTGCCAGCAGCCAACCCTACTTGACAGACCACGAGCAGTACTTC. Translated, it gives CASSQPYLTDHEQYF.

The chain has TRBV12-3 or TRBV12-4 and TRBJ2-7; D gene uncertain. The CDR3 has 13 amino acids. V lost 6 bases and J lost 0, with 9 bases in between. CDR3 coding DNA: TGTGCCAGCAGCATCGGTGGCTCCTACGAGCAGTACTTC. Its protein product is CASSIGGSYEQYF.